This T cell receptor (beta chain) emerged from a study of shared clonotypes between healthy human individuals (dated by TCRdb to the early 2020s). Broadly, across the study: The cohort included three men and a couple of women between 18 and 49 years of age. For each donor, CD4 naive and CD4 memory were each given three plates, CD8 naive was given two plates, and CD8 memory was given one plate. The study deeply sequenced blood TCR repertoires of several healthy adults to estimate repertoire size and the extent of clonotype sharing between individuals. To increase sequencing depth and limit assay-specific biases, different laboratories used diverse techniques to prepare libraries and sequence TCR repertoires. Each donor's leukapheresis produced roughly between roughly 0.85 and 9.5 billion PBMCs.

The research as a whole found: Rarefaction of sorted-subset datasets indicated incomplete sequencing despite the large sequencing depth. Sampling was restricted to blood, and TCR repertoires in tissues likely differ from the TCR repertoires found in blood. Estimated clonotype richness was generally larger for naive than for memory subsets. The small number of donors limited the genetic and exposure-history diversity represented. Sharing across four donors was observed for about 5% of naive CD4, 3.5% of naive CD8, roughly 2.4% of memory CD4, and about 0.38% of memory CD8 clonotypes. Based on pairwise subsampling, the degree of clonotype sharing among donors was expected to be affected by sequencing depth. Compared with non-shared clonotypes, the clonotypes found in all four sorted-subset donors had higher generation probabilities.

As for this clone: Its antigen specificity is not known. Nothing much larger sits one base from this clone, and base qualities are not available. The sample holds other DNA sequences that translate to the same CDR3.

CDR1 and CDR2, per the germline V gene, are SGDLS and YYNGEE. CDR3 length: 14 amino acids, cysteine to phenylalanine. The kept DNA is CDR3 alone, 42 bases in frame from the first base. V was cut back by 0 bases and J by 0 bases, leaving a gap of 6 bases between them. Using the deep immunoSEQ assay, TCR CDR3 regions were amplified from genomic DNA by multiplex PCR. For each cell subset, the extracted genomic DNA was distributed evenly across all wells of several immunoSEQ 96-well plates, and each plate served as one replicate. For sorted subsets, about 0.2 ug genomic DNA, equal to tens of thousands of T cell genomes, was loaded into each replicate PCR. Purified libraries were measured with a Qubit 3.0 fluorometer, size-checked on a Bioanalyzer 2100, and measured again with the KAPA Library Quantification kit. A separate single-read 150-cycle Illumina NextSeq 550 flow cell was used to sequence each immunoSEQ 96-well plate. The paper's processing steps were these. Because only junctional sequences without quality scores were contained in the immunoSEQ output, filtering matching that applied to full-length reads could not be performed. To assign V/J genes and CDR3, sequences were annotated against IMGT germline references using PyIR, a Python wrapper for IgBLAST v1.9. Any read was removed if the V/J assignment was weak (E-value above 1e-6), the CDR3 was missing, or the read contained stop codons, out-of-frame junctions, or ambiguous translated residues. V3J clonotypes were defined by identical inferred V gene, J gene, and CDR3 amino acid sequence. Percentage overlap between repertoires was calculated by dividing the number of shared unique clonotypes by the size of the smaller repertoire. RTK rarefaction, the Chao1 estimator, and Recon v2.1 estimates of unobserved clonotypes were used to assess repertoire richness. Generation probabilities for all TCRbeta clonotypes obtained by the gDNA method from a few donors were computed using OLGA. The source is immuneACCESS, and TCRdb retained only in-frame sequences with V and J called. Part of the clones is not carried over; for the studies checked, unresolved V genes explain less than half of this, and the remainder is unexplained. For V, J and clone size, that table is used; D and trimming come from the DNA. The sample profile shows under 1,900,000 clones; 97% to 99% of them were found once. 0.36% of the sample belongs to the ten largest clones.

The donors were healthy, HIV-negative adults who had no recently reported acute infections or vaccinations. All donors were Caucasian adults living in Nashville, Tennessee, USA. CD4+ T cells were enriched through magnetic negative selection, after which naive cells were positively selected on CD45RA and the remaining negative fraction served as the memory subset. Blood was obtained by leukapheresis, after which PBMCs were separated by Ficoll-Histopaque density gradient centrifugation and cryopreserved in liquid nitrogen vapor phase. Analytical flow cytometry was used to check the purity and quantity of each magnetically sorted T cell population. From each sorted fraction, genomic DNA was isolated and quantified by UV absorbance on a Nanodrop 2000c.

The V and J segments used are TRBV9 and TRBJ1-1; the best D guess is TRBD1, with 5 bases matching. The sample consisted of naive CD4+ T cells sorted from blood. The sample's cell subset or site label, in plain terms: CD45RA+ positively selected. This receptor was identified in a man in his thirties or forties in good health. The nucleotides read TGTGCCAGCAGCGTAGGGGGGATGAACACTGAAGCTTTCTTT. This encodes CASSVGGMNTEAFF.